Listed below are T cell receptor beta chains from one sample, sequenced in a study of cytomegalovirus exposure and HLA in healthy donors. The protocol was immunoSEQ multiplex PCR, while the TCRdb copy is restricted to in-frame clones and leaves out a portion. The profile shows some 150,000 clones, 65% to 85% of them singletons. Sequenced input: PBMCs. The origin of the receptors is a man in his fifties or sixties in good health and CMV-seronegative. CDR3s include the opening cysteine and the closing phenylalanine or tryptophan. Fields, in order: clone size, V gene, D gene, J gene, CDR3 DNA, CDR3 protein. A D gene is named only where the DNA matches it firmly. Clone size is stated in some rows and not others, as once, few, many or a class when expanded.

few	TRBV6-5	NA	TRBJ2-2	TGTGCCAGCAGACGGAGCACCGGGGAGCTGTTTTTT	CASRRSTGELFF
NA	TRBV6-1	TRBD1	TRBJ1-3	TGTGCCAGCAGTGAATACGGGACAGGGTCTGGAAACACCATATATTTT	CASSEYGTGSGNTIYF
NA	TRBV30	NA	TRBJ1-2	TGTGCCTGGAGCAATAGGGGAAACGACTATGGCTACACCTTC	CAWSNRGNDYGYTF
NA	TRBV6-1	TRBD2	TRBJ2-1	TGTGCCAGCAGTGGGACTAGCGGGGGGAATGAGCAGTTCTTC	CASSGTSGGNEQFF
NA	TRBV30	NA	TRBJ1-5	TGTGCCTGGAGTGCGGGGATCAATAGCAATCAGCCCCAGCATTTT	CAWSAGINSNQPQHF
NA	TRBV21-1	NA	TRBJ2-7	TGTGCCAGCAGCAAGGGGACTAGCGACTCCTACGAGCAGTACTTC	CASSKGTSDSYEQYF
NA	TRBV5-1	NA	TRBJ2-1	TGCGCCAGCAGCCTAGGACCCGGGGAGGGGGTCAATGAGCAGTTCTTC	CASSLGPGEGVNEQFF
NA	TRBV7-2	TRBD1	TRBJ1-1	TGTGCCAGCAGCTTGGGCAGGGGGCTGGGCACTGAAGCTTTCTTT	CASSLGRGLGTEAFF
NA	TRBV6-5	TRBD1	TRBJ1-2	TGTGCCAGGTGGACAGGGAGTAACTATGGCTACACCTTC	CARWTGSNYGYTF
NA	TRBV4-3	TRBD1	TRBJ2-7	TGCGCCAGCAGCCCACAACCGGGACAGGTCTACGAGCAGTACTTC	CASSPQPGQVYEQYF
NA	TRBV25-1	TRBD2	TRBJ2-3	TGTGCCAGCACTCTAGCGGGAGGGCCAGATAGCACAGATACGCAGTATTTT	CASTLAGGPDSTDTQYF
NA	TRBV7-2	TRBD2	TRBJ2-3	TGTGCCAGCAGCTCCGGACTAGCGGGAACCTCTCAGTATTTT	CASSSGLAGTSQYF
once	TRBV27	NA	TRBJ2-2	TGTGCCAGCAGTACCCCCGCGAGGCGGAACACCGGGGAGCTGTTTTTT	CASSTPARRNTGELFF
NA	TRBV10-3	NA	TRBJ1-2	TGTGCCATCAGCGGCCAGGAAGATGGCTACACCTTC	CAISGQEDGYTF
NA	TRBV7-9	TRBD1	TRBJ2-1	TGTGCCAGCAGCCCCCCCGGGACAGGGGGGTTAAATGAGCAGTTCTTC	CASSPPGTGGLNEQFF
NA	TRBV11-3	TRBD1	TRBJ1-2	TGTGCCAGCAGCTTAGGGACAGGGGGTGACCGCACCTTC	CASSLGTGGDRTF
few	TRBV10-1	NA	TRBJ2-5	TGCGCCAGCAGCGACGAACCCAGGGCCCCCGAGACCCAGTACTTC	CASSDEPRAPETQYF